Sequencing of this T cell receptor (beta chain) was carried out in a study of cytomegalovirus exposure and HLA in healthy donors. Primers: 60 Vbeta forward and 13 Jbeta reverse. Assay used: immunoSEQ multiplex PCR; TCRdb lists only in-frame clones, some missing. This sample has fewer than 250,000 clones; just under 75% occur once, and the top ten carry approximately 3.1%. The CDR3 sequence is 12 residues long. V lost 8 bases and J 3 bases, leaving 11 bases between the germline ends. The germline CDR1 and CDR2 sequences are MDHEN and SYDVKM. The sequence derives from a woman aged 30 to 39 in good health and CMV-seropositive. The rearrangement links TRBV28 to TRBJ2-7, with a weak D call TRBD1 (6 bases). Specimen: PBMCs. This chain's CDR3 is CASSTGIYEQYF. CDR3 DNA: TGTGCCAGCTCCACAGGGATCTACGAGCAGTACTTC.